Many counts were recorded for the clone carrying this T cell receptor (beta chain). The CDR3 is 13 residues long. Trimming took 2 bases from V and 2 from J, leaving 4 bases between them. Germline lookup yields CDR1 MNHEY and CDR2 SVGEGT. This specimen belongs to a study of molecular identifiers for immune sequencing clone quantification. TCRdb re-called the PCR reads through MiXCR, storing one row per CDR3 protein. In the table there are roughly 93,000 distinct CDR3 sequences, roughly 19% of which are singletons. The chain links TRBV6-2 or TRBV6-3 to TRBJ1-5; D remains ambiguous. The sample consisted of naive CD8+ T cells from blood, with Jurkat cell RNA spiked in. Subset indicated: FACS-sorted CD8+CD4-CCR7+CD45RA+ naive T cells. The source of this sequence is a human donor in good health. Some libraries in this study had Jurkat cell RNA spiked in. The CDR3 loop reads CASSYGGNQPQHF. In DNA form, the CDR3 reads TGTGCCAGCAGTTACGGGGGCAATCAGCCCCAGCATTTT.